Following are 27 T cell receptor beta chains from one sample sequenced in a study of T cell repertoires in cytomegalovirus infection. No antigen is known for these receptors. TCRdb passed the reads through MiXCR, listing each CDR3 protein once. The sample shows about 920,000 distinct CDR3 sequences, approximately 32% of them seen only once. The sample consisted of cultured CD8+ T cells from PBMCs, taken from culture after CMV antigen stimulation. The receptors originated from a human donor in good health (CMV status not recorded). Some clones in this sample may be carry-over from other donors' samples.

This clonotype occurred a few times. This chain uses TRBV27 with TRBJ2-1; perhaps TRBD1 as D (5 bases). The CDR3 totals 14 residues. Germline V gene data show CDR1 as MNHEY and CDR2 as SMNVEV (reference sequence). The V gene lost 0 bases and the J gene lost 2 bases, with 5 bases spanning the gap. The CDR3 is CASSLSTAYNEQFF. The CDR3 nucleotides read TGTGCCAGCAGTTTATCGACAGCCTACAATGAGCAGTTCTTC.

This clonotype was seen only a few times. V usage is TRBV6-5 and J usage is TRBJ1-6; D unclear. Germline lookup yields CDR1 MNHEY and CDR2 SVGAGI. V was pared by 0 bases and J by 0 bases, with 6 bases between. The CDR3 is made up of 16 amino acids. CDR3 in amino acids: CASSYSASSYNSPLHF. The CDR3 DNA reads TGTGCCAGCAGTTACTCAGCGAGCTCCTATAATTCACCCCTCCACTTT.

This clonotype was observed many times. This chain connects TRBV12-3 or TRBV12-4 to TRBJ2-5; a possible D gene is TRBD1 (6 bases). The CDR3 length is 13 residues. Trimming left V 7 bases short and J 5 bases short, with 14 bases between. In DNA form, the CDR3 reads TGTGCCAGCACTACAGGGATCCCCGAGACCCAGTACTTC. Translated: CASTTGIPETQYF.

The CDR3 loop is CASSGRDRPFTEAFF. CDR3 nucleotide sequence: TGTGCCAGCAGCGGCCGGGACAGGCCCTTCACTGAAGCTTTCTTT. This sequence joins TRBV9 and TRBJ1-1; 8 nucleotides line up with TRBD1. The germline CDR1 and CDR2 sequences are SGDLS and YYNGEE. This CDR3 region has 15 residues. V gave up 3 bases and J gave up 4 bases; unmatched junction bases: 8.

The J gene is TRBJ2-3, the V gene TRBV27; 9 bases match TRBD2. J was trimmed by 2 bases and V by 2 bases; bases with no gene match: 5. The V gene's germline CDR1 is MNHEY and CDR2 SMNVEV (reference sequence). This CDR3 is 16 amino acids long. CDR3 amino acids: CASSLSGGRNTDTQYF. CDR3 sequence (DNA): TGTGCCAGCAGTTTAAGCGGGGGGAGGAACACAGATACGCAGTATTTT.

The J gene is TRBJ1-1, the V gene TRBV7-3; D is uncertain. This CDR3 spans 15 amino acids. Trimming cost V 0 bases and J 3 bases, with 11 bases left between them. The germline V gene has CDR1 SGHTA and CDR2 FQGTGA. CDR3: CASSLTGRVHTEAFF. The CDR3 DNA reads TGTGCCAGCAGCTTAACAGGGCGGGTGCACACTGAAGCTTTCTTT.

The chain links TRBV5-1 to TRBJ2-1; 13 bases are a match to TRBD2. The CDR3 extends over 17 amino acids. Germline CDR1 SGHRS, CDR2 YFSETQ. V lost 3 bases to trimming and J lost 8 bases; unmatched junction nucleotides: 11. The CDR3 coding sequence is TGCGCCAGCAGCTGGATACTAGCGGGGGGGCCGCAGGATGAGCAGTTCTTC. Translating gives CASSWILAGGPQDEQFF.

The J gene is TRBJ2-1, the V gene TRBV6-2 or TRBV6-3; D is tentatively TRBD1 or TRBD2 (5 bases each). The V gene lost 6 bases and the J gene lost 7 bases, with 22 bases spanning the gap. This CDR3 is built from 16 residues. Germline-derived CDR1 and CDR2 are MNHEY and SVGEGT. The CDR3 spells CASRPEGISLENEQFF. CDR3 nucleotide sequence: TGTGCCAGCAGACCCGAGGGGATCAGTCTGGAGAATGAGCAGTTCTTC.

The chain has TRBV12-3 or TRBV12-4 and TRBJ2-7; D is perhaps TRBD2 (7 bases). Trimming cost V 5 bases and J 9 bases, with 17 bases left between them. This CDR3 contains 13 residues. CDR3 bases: TGTGCCAGCAGTCCCCCGGGGGGCTACTTGCAGTACTTC. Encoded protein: CASSPPGGYLQYF.

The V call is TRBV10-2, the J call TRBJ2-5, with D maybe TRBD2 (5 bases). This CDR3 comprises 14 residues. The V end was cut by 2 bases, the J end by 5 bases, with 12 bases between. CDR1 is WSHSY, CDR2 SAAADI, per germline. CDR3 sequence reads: CASSERREGETQYF. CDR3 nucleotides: TGCGCCAGCAGTGAGCGGCGAGAGGGCGAGACCCAGTACTTC.

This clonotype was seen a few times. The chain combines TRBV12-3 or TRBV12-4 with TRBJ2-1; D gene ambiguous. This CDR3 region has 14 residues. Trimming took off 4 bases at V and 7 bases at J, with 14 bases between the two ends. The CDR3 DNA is TGTGCCAGCAGTTCACGGGCGGTAGGAAATGAGCAGTTCTTC. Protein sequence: CASSSRAVGNEQFF.

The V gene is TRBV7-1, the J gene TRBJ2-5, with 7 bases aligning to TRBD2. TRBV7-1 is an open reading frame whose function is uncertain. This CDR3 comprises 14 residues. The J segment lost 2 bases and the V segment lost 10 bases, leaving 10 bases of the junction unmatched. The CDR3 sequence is CANVRASGQETQYF. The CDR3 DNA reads TGTGCCAACGTAAGGGCTAGCGGTCAAGAGACCCAGTACTTC.

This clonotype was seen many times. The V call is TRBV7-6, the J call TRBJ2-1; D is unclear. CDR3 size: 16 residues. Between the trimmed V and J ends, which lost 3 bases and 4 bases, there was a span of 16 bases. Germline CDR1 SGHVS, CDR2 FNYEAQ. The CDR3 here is CASSLYSLRSYNEQFF. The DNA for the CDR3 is TGTGCCAGCAGCTTGTATTCACTCCGAAGTTACAATGAGCAGTTCTTC. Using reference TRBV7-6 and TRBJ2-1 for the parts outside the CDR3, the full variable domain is GAGVSQSPRYKVTKRGQDVALRCDPISGHVSLYWYRQALGQGPEFLTYFNYEAQQDKSGLPNDRFSAERPEGSISTLTIQRTEQRDSAMYRCASSLYSLRSYNEQFFGPGTRLTVL.

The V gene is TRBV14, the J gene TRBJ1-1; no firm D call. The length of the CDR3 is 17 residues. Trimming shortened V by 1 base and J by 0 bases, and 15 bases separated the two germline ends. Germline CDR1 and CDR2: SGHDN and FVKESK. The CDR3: CASSQAWPQTMNTEAFF. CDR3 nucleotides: TGTGCCAGCAGCCAAGCCTGGCCACAGACAATGAACACTGAAGCTTTCTTT.

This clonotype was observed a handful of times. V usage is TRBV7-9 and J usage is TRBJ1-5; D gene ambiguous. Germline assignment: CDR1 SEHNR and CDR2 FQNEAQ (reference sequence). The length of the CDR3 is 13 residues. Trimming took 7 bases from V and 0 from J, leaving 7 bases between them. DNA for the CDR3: TGTGCCAGCACCACGTATAGCAATCAGCCCCAGCATTTT. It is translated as CASTTYSNQPQHF.

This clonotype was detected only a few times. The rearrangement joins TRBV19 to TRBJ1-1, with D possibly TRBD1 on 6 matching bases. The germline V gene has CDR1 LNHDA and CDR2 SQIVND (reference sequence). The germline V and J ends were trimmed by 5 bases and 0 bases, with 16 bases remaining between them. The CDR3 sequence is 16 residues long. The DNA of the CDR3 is TGTGCCAGTAGTCCGGTCCACAGGGCCGTGAACACTGAAGCTTTCTTT. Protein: CASSPVHRAVNTEAFF.

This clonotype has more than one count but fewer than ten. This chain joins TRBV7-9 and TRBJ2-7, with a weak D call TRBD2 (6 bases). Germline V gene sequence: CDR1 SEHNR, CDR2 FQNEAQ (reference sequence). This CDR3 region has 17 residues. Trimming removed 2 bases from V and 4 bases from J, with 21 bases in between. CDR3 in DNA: TGTGCCAGCAGCTTACCCCCGCGGGACCCCCGGGGGTACGAGCAGTACTTC. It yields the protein CASSLPPRDPRGYEQYF.

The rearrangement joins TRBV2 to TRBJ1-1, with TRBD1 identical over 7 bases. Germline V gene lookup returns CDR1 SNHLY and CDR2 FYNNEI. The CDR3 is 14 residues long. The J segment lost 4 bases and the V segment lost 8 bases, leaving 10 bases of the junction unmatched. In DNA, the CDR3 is TGTGCCAGCCCGACAGGGAGAAGGAGCACTGAAGCTTTCTTT. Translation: CASPTGRRSTEAFF.

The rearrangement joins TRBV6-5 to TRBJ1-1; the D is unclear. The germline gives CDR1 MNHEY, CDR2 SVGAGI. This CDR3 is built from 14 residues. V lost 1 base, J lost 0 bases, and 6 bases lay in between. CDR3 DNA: TGTGCCAGCAGTTACTTTTCGGTGAACACTGAAGCTTTCTTT. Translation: CASSYFSVNTEAFF.

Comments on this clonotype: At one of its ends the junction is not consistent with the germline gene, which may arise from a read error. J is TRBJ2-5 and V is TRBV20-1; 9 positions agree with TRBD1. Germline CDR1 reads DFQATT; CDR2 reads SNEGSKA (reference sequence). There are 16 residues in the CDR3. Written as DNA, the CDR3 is TGCAGTACTAGAGATCAGATGGGACAGGGAGAGGAGACCCAGTACTTC. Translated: CSTRDQMGQGEETQYF.

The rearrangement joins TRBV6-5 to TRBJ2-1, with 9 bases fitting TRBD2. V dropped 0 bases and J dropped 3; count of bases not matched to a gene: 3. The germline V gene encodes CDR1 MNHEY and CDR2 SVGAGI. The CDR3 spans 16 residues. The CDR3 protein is CASSYSFSGGYNEQFF. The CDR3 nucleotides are TGTGCCAGCAGTTACTCCTTTAGCGGGGGCTACAATGAGCAGTTCTTC.

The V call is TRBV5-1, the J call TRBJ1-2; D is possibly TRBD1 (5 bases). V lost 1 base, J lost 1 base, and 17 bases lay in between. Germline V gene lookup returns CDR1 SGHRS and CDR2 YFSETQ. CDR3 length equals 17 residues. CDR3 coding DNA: TGCGCCAGCAGCTTGAGGTCTGGGACGTACAATAACTATGGCTACACCTTC. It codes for CASSLRSGTYNNYGYTF.

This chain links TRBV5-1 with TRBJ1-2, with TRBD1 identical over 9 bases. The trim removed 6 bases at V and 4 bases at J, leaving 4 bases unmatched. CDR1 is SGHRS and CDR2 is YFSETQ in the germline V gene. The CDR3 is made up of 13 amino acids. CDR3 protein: CASTWGQGYGYTF. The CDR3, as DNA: TGCGCCAGCACTTGGGGACAGGGCTATGGCTACACCTTC.

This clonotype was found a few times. CDR3 residues: CATSRDVMGDETQYF. The CDR3 nucleotides read TGTGCCACCAGCAGAGATGTAATGGGGGACGAGACCCAGTACTTC. The J gene is TRBJ2-5, the V gene TRBV15; possibly TRBD1 or TRBD2 for D (5 bases each). CDR3 length: 15 amino acids. Trimming took off 0 bases at V and 5 bases at J, with 13 bases between the two ends. CDR1 is LNHNV and CDR2 is YYDKDF in the germline V gene (reference sequence). Variable domain in full (rest from reference TRBV15 and TRBJ2-5): DAMVIQNPRYQVTQFGKPVTLSCSQTLNHNVMYWYQQKSSQAPKLLFHYYDKDFNNEADTPDNFQSRRPNTSFCFLDIRSPGLGDTAMYLCATSRDVMGDETQYFGPGTRLLVL.

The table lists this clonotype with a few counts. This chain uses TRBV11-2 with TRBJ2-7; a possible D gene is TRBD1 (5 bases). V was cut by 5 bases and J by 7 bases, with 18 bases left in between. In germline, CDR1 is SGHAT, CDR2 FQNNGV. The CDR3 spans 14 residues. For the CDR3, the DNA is TGTGCCAGCAGCCCGAGTGGGGCGCTGGGGGAGCAGTACGTC. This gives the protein CASSPSGALGEQYV.

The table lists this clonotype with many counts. In nucleotides, the CDR3 is TGTGCCAGCAGCCGACAGGGGATTAATCAGCCCCAGCATTTT. It yields the protein CASSRQGINQPQHF. V and J are TRBV7-2 and TRBJ1-5; 8 nucleotides agree with TRBD1. The V segment lost 5 bases and the J segment 4 bases; nucleotides outside the gene matches: 4. The germline CDR1 and CDR2 sequences are SGHTA and FQGNSA. The CDR3 has 14 amino acids.

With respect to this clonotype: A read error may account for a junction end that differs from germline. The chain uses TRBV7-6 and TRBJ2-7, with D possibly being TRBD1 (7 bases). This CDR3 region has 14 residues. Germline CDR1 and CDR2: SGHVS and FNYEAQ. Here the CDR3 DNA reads TGTGCCAACAGCAAAACAGGGGAGGTCTACGAGCAGTACTTC. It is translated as CANSKTGEVYEQYF.